Sequencing of this TCR beta chain was carried out in a study of control samples from healthy donors and cancer patients. Assay: immunoSEQ multiplex PCR; the TCRdb copy retains only in-frame clones and omits some. This table holds under 150,000 clones, about 95% found once. The CDR3 is made up of 16 amino acids. V was clipped by 2 bases and J by 0 bases, with 11 bases between them. Germline values: CDR1 SGHTA, CDR2 FQGNSA. In this sample, this clone turned up once. What was sequenced was blood. The genes are TRBV7-2 and TRBJ2-1; D may match TRBD1 or TRBD2 (5 bases each). This TCR was recovered from a man aged 25 to 40 in good health. CDR3: CASSLNGANSYNEQFF. In DNA, the CDR3 is TGTGCCAGCAGCTTAAACGGGGCTAACTCCTACAATGAGCAGTTCTTC.